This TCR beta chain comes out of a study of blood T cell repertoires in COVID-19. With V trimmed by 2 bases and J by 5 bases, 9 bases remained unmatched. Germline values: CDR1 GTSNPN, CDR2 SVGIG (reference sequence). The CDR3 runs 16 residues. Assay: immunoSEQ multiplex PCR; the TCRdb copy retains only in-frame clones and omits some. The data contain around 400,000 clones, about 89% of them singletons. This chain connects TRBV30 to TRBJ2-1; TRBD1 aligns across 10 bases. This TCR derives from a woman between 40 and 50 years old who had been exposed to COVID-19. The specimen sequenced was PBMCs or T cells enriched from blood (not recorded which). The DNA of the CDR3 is TGTGCCTGGAGTACTCGACAGGGGGCTCGGAACAATGAGCAGTTCTTC. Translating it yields CAWSTRQGARNNEQFF. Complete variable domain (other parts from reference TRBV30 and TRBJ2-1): SQTIHQWPATLVQPVGSPLSLECTVEGTSNPNLYWYRQAAGRGLQLLFYSVGIGQISSEVPQNLSASRPQDRQFILSSKKLLLSDSGFYLCAWSTRQGARNNEQFFGPGTRLTVL.